Listed here is a single T cell receptor beta chain. The target antigen is unknown. A second about 6 to 12 cycle PCR used barcoded and J-beta primers. From the 5' RACE reads, TCRdb called clonotypes with MiXCR, one entry per CDR3 protein. The sample records approximately 760,000 distinct CDR3 sequences, around 25% being singletons. This sample stems from a study of blood T cells in healthy people across ages. Whole-study results and caveats: Donor CMV status was unknown, possibly confounding expanded clonotype changes. Age advanced and TCR beta diversity per million T cells fell, roughly linearly.

The CDR3 has 15 residues. The germline gives CDR1 MNHNS, CDR2 SASEGT. Deletions cut 2 bases from V and 6 bases from J, with 13 bases between. These data are also associated with another study on T cells of mothers and their children. As that report states: Per mother, over 8.5 million TCR beta CDR3 reads were obtained; per child, a few million. No T cell clones of persistent microchimeric origin were detected.

The TCR comes from a boy younger than 18 in good health. The source material was blood. The chain recombines TRBV6-1 with TRBJ2-2; the D gene is possibly TRBD2 (5 bases). The CDR3 sequence: CASSETGIWAGELFF. CDR3 DNA sequence: TGTGCCAGCAGTGAAACGGGGATATGGGCCGGGGAGCTGTTTTTT.